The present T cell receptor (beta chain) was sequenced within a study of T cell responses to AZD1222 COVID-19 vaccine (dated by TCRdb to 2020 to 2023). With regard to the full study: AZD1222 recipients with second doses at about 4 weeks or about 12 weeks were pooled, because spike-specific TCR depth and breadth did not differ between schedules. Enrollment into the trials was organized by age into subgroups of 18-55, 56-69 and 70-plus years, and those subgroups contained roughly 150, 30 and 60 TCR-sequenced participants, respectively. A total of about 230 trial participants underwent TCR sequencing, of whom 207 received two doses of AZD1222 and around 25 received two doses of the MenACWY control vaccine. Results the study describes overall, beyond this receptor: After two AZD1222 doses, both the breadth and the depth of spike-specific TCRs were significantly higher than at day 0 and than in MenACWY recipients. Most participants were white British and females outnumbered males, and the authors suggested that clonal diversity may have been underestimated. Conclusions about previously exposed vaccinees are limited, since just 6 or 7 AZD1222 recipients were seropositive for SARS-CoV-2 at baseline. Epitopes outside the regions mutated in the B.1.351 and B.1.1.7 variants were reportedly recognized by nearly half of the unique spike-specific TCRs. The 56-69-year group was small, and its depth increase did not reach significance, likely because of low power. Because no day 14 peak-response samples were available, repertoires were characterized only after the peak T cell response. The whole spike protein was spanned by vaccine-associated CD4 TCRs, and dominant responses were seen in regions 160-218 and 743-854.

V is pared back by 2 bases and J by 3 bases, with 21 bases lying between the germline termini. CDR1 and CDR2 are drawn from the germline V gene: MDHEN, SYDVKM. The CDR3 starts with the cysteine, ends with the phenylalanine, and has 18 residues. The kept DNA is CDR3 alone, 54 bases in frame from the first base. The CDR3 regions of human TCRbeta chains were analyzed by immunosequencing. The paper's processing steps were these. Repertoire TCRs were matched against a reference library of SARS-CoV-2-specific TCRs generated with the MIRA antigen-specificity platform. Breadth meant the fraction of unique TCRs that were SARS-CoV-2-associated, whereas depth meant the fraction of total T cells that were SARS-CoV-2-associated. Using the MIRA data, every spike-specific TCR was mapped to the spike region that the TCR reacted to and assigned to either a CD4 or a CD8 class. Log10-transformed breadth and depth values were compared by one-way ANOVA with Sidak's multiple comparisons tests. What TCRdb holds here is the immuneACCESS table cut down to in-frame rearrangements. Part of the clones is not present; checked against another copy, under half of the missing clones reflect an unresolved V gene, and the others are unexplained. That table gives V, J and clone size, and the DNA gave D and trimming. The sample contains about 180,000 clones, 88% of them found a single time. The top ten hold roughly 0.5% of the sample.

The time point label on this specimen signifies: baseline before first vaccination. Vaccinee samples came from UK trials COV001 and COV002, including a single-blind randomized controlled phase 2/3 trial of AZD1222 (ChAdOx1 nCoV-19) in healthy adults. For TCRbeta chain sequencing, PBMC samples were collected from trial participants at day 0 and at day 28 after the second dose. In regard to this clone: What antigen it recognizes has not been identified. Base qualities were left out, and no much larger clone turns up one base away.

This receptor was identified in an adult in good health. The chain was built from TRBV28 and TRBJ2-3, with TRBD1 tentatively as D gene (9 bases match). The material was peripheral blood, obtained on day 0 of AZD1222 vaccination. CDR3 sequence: CASSLTRGAGQGTDTQYF. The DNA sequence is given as TGTGCCAGCAGTTTAACGCGGGGGGCGGGACAGGGTACAGATACGCAGTATTTT.